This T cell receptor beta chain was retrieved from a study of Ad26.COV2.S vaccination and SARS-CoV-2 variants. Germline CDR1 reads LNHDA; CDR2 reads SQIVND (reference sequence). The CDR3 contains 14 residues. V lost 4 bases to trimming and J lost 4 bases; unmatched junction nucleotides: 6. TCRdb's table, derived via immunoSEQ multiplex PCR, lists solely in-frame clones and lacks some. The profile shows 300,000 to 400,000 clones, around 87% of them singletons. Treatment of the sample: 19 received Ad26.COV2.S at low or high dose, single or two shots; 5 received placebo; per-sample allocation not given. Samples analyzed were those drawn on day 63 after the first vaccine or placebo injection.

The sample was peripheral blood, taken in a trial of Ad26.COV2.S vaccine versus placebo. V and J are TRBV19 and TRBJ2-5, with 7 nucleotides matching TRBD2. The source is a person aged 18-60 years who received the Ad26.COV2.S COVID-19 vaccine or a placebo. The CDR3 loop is CASSRGREGETQYF. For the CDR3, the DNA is TGTGCCAGTAGTAGGGGCAGGGAGGGAGAGACCCAGTACTTC.